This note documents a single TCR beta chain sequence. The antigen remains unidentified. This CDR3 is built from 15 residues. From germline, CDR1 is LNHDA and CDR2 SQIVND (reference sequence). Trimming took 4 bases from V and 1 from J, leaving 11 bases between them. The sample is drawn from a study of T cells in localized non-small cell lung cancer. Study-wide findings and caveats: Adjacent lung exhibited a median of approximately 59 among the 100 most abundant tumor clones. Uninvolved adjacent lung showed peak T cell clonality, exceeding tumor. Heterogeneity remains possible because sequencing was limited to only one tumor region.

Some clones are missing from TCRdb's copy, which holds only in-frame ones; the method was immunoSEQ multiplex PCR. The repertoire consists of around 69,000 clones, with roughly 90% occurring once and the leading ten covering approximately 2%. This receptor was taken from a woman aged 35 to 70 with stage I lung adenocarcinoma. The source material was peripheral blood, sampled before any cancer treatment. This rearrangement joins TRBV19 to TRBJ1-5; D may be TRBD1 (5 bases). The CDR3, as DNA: TGTGCCAGTAGTACACAGGCGTGGAGCAATCAGCCCCAGCATTTT. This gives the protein CASSTQAWSNQPQHF.